Below, 21 T cell receptor beta chains from the same sample are listed, as sequenced in a study of cytomegalovirus exposure and HLA in healthy donors. Primers: 60 Vbeta forward and 13 Jbeta reverse. The repertoire was sequenced with immunoSEQ multiplex PCR; TCRdb's copy has only in-frame clones and lacks some. The sample shows under 200,000 clones, 68% of them seen only once. The source material was PBMCs. The receptor set was obtained from a woman aged 35 to 49 in good health and CMV-seropositive.

A single count supports this clone. This CDR3 reads CASSLSGGSGNTIYF. DNA of the CDR3: TGTGCCAGCAGCTTATCCGGGGGCTCTGGAAACACCATATATTTT. The chain has TRBV7-3 and TRBJ1-3; perhaps TRBD1 as D (5 bases). CDR1 and CDR2 (germline): SGHTA, FQGTGA. The CDR3 runs to 15 residues. V was trimmed by 2 bases and J by 0 bases, leaving 8 bases between them.

V and J are TRBV11-2 and TRBJ2-1, with D possibly matching TRBD2 (6 bases). The CDR3 spans 15 residues. The germline V gene has CDR1 SGHAT and CDR2 FQNNGV. CDR3 DNA: TGTGCACCCCACGACGACCCGGGAGCGTACAATGAGCAGTTCTTC. This encodes CAPHDDPGAYNEQFF.

The chain has TRBV29-1 and TRBJ2-7; maybe TRBD1 (5 bases). Trimming pared 4 bases from V and 1 base from J, leaving 8 bases between. The CDR3 runs to 12 residues. CDR1 is SQVTM, CDR2 ANQGSEA, per germline. The CDR3 is CSVAHRSYEQYF. The CDR3 DNA is TGCAGCGTTGCCCACAGGTCCTACGAGCAGTACTTC.

This clone appeared a single time. In nucleotides, the CDR3 is TGTGCCAGCGAGGTCAATAGCAATCAGCCCCAGCATTTT. This sequence encodes CASEVNSNQPQHF. The J gene is TRBJ1-5, the V gene TRBV28; D not certain. There are 13 residues in the CDR3. Trimming left V 8 bases short and J 0 bases short, with 8 bases between. Germline V lookup: CDR1 MDHEN, CDR2 SYDVKM. The entire variable domain, with the rest obtained from reference TRBV28 and TRBJ1-5, is as follows: DVKVTQSSRYLVKRTGEKVFLECVQDMDHENMFWYRQDPGLGLRLIYFSYDVKMKEKGDIPEGYSVSREKKERFSLILESASTNQTSMYLCASEVNSNQPQHFGDGTRLSIL.

V is TRBV28 and J is TRBJ2-7, with D possibly matching TRBD1 (5 bases). The CDR3 has 16 residues. Germline V CDR1 and CDR2: MDHEN, SYDVKM. The V end was cut by 3 bases, the J end by 0 bases, with 15 bases between. CDR3 DNA sequence: TGTGCCAGCAGTTTTAATGGGGCCCCACCCTCCTACGAGCAGTACTTC. The encoded protein is CASSFNGAPPSYEQYF.

The V gene is TRBV28, the J gene TRBJ1-4, with 10 nucleotides matching TRBD1. Trimming cost V 6 bases and J 7 bases; bases outside gene matches: 8. CDR1 and CDR2 (germline): MDHEN, SYDVKM. The CDR3 sequence is 15 residues long. CDR3 residues: CASSRVGTGVEKLFF. For the CDR3, the DNA is TGTGCCAGCAGCCGGGTCGGGACAGGGGTTGAAAAACTGTTTTTT. The full variable domain, completed using reference TRBV28 and TRBJ1-4, is DVKVTQSSRYLVKRTGEKVFLECVQDMDHENMFWYRQDPGLGLRLIYFSYDVKMKEKGDIPEGYSVSREKKERFSLILESASTNQTSMYLCASSRVGTGVEKLFFGSGTQLSVL.

The chain employs TRBV7-9 and TRBJ2-7; perhaps TRBD1 as D (6 bases). Germline values: CDR1 SEHNR, CDR2 FQNEAQ (reference sequence). This CDR3 contains 13 residues. The germline V and J ends were trimmed by 6 bases and 0 bases, with 9 bases remaining between them. The CDR3 sequence is CASSRQVSYEQYF. Written as DNA, the CDR3 is TGTGCCAGCAGTCGACAGGTCTCCTACGAGCAGTACTTC.

The chain links TRBV7-9 to TRBJ1-6; the D is unclear. The CDR3 totals 13 residues. V was trimmed by 1 base and J by 10 bases, leaving 8 bases between them. Germline V lookup: CDR1 SEHNR, CDR2 FQNEAQ (reference sequence). As DNA, the CDR3 is TGTGCCAGCAGCTTAGGTGGCGGATCACCCCTCCACTTT. Protein product: CASSLGGGSPLHF.

The genes are TRBV2 and TRBJ1-1, with 9 bases fitting TRBD1. The CDR3 loop spans 14 amino acids. V shed 10 bases, J shed 5 bases, and the junction held 11 bases outside the gene matches. Germline V gives CDR1 SNHLY, CDR2 FYNNEI. CDR3: CATDLDRGYTEAFF. CDR3 DNA: TGTGCCACCGACCTGGACAGGGGATATACTGAAGCTTTCTTT.

This chain uses TRBV4-3 with TRBJ1-1; D possibly corresponds to TRBD1 (6 bases). The germline V gene has CDR1 LGHNA and CDR2 YSLEER. Between the trimmed V and J ends, which lost 4 bases and 3 bases, there was a span of 15 bases. This CDR3 is built from 15 residues. CDR3 DNA sequence: TGCGCCAGCAGCCGGAACCAGGGGCTTGACACTGAAGCTTTCTTT. Its translation: CASSRNQGLDTEAFF.

This clone was seen only a few times. This chain links TRBV18 with TRBJ1-1; a weak D match, TRBD1 (5 bases). CDR1 and CDR2 (germline): KGHSH, LQKENI. The CDR3 loop spans 14 amino acids. Trimming cost V 3 bases and J 0 bases, with 8 bases left between them. CDR3 DNA sequence: TGTGCCAGCTCACCGACAGACCTGAACACTGAAGCTTTCTTT. Its translation is CASSPTDLNTEAFF.

This clone came up a few times. V gene TRBV6-1 combines with J gene TRBJ1-5; 7 bases are a match to TRBD1. This CDR3 has 14 amino acids. Germline lookup yields CDR1 MNHNS and CDR2 SASEGT. V lost 11 bases and J lost 2; bases outside the gene matches: 9. The CDR3 protein is CAGETGDGNQPQHF. For the CDR3, the DNA is TGTGCCGGGGAAACAGGGGATGGCAATCAGCCCCAGCATTTT.

This clone was recorded only once. The chain uses TRBV6-1 and TRBJ1-4; 7 bases are a match to TRBD1. The CDR3 consists of 15 residues. V lost 6 bases and J lost 0; bases outside the gene matches: 4. Germline V gene lookup returns CDR1 MNHNS and CDR2 SASEGT. The CDR3 here is CASRKGQATNEKLFF. The CDR3 nucleotides are TGTGCCAGCAGAAAAGGACAGGCAACTAATGAAAAACTGTTTTTT.

This chain connects TRBV7-3 to TRBJ1-2; no firm D call. Germline V lookup: CDR1 SGHTA, CDR2 FQGTGA. There are 13 residues in the CDR3. The V gene lost 6 bases and the J gene lost 2 bases, with 10 bases spanning the gap. The CDR3 is CASSDNPNYGYTF. As DNA, the CDR3 is TGTGCCAGCAGTGACAACCCAAACTATGGCTACACCTTC.

The V call is TRBV11-2, the J call TRBJ2-3, with D perhaps TRBD1 (6 bases). V lost 4 bases and J 8 bases, leaving 19 bases between the germline ends. There are 15 residues in the CDR3. CDR1 is SGHAT and CDR2 is FQNNGV in the germline V gene. CDR3 bases: TGTGCCAGCAGCTCCATGGGGACAACCCGGTCTACGCAGTATTTT. This encodes CASSSMGTTRSTQYF.

V is TRBV4-3 and J is TRBJ1-3; D call uncertain. This CDR3 has 13 residues. The V gene's germline CDR1 is LGHNA and CDR2 YSLEER. Between the trimmed V and J ends, which lost 4 bases and 3 bases, there was a span of 7 bases. CDR3 DNA sequence: TGCGCCAGCAGCCGAGGAGATGGAAACACCATATATTTT. As protein: CASSRGDGNTIYF.

The V call is TRBV13, the J call TRBJ2-7; 7 bases are a match to TRBD1. The germline V gene encodes CDR1 PRHDT and CDR2 FYEKMQ (reference sequence). V was clipped by 5 bases and J by 3 bases; unmatched bases: 10. The length of the CDR3 is 15 residues. Written as DNA, the CDR3 is TGTGCCAGCAGCACCCGGACAGGTGCATTCTACGAGCAGTACTTC. Translated, it gives CASSTRTGAFYEQYF. Supplemented by reference TRBV13 and TRBJ2-7, the full variable domain reads AAGVIQSPRHLIKEKRETATLKCYPIPRHDTVYWYQQGPGQDPQFLISFYEKMQSDKGSIPDRFSAQQFSDYHSELNMSSLELGDSALYFCASSTRTGAFYEQYFGPGTRLTVT.

This clone has only a few counts. The V and J genes are TRBV15 and TRBJ1-3; no clear D. CDR1 and CDR2 from the germline V gene are LNHNV and YYDKDF (reference sequence). Trimming left V 0 bases short and J 2 bases short, with 14 bases between. This CDR3 is 17 amino acids long. In DNA, the CDR3 is TGTGCCACCAGCAGAGACGCGGGTAATAAGGCTGGAAACACCATATATTTT. Encoded protein: CATSRDAGNKAGNTIYF.

V gene TRBV5-1 combines with J gene TRBJ2-2, with TRBD2 identical over 8 bases. Unmatched junction bases numbered 11, after V lost 4 bases and J lost 6 bases. The CDR3 totals 16 residues. CDR1 is SGHRS and CDR2 is YFSETQ in the germline V gene. CDR3 DNA sequence: TGCGCCAGCAGCAATAGACTAGCGAGGAAGCCCGGGGAGCTGTTTTTT. It is translated as CASSNRLARKPGELFF.

This clone was detected only a few times. The J gene is TRBJ2-7, the V gene TRBV6-1; 11 bases line up with TRBD2. The germline V gene encodes CDR1 MNHNS and CDR2 SASEGT. Trimming removed 5 bases from V and 2 bases from J; junction bases left unmatched: 2. The CDR3 is made up of 14 amino acids. CDR3 region: CASSRLAGTYEQYF. As DNA, the CDR3 is TGTGCCAGCAGTCGACTAGCGGGGACCTACGAGCAGTACTTC.

The V call is TRBV7-8, the J call TRBJ2-7; weak D call: TRBD1 (5 bases). V lost 5 bases, J lost 4 bases, and 15 bases lay in between. The CDR3 sequence is 14 residues long. Germline CDR1 is SGHVS and CDR2 is FQNEAQ. CDR3 bases: TGTGCCAGCAGCACTCGACAGATTACGTACGAGCAGTACTTC. Translating gives CASSTRQITYEQYF.